This T cell receptor beta chain was recorded in a study of T cells after yellow fever vaccination. This clonotype occurred many times. MiXCR, run by TCRdb on the 5' RACE reads, gives a single entry per CDR3 protein. Here the sample spans some 240,000 distinct CDR3 sequences, roughly 3.5% being singletons. CDR1 and CDR2 from the germline V gene are SGDLS and YYNGEE. The V gene end was trimmed by 4 bases and the J gene end by 1 base; junction bases not matched to a gene: 10. The CDR3 is 17 amino acids. This rearrangement joins TRBV9 to TRBJ2-2; 7 nucleotides agree with TRBD1. The sample consisted of PBMCs, taken 15 days after the yellow fever booster vaccination. The TCR originated in a man between 18 and 29 years old who received the YFV17D yellow fever vaccine. The CDR3 loop is CASSPRTGRGNTGELFF. The CDR3 nucleotides read TGTGCCAGCAGCCCCCGGACAGGTAGAGGGAACACCGGGGAGCTGTTTTTT.